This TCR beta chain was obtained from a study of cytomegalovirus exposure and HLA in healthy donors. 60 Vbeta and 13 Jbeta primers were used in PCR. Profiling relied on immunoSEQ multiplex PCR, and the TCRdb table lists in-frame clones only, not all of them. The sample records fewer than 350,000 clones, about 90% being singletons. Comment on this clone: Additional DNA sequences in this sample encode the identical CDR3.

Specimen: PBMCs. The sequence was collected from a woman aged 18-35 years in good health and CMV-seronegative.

The CDR3, as DNA: TGCGCCAGCAGCCCAGACAACTCTGGGGCCAACGTCCTGACTTTC. This codes for CASSPDNSGANVLTF. The chain joins TRBV5-1 to TRBJ2-6; D not resolved. The CDR3 sequence is 15 residues long. From germline, CDR1 is SGHRS and CDR2 YFSETQ. The V gene lost 4 bases and the J gene lost 0 bases, with 8 bases spanning the gap.